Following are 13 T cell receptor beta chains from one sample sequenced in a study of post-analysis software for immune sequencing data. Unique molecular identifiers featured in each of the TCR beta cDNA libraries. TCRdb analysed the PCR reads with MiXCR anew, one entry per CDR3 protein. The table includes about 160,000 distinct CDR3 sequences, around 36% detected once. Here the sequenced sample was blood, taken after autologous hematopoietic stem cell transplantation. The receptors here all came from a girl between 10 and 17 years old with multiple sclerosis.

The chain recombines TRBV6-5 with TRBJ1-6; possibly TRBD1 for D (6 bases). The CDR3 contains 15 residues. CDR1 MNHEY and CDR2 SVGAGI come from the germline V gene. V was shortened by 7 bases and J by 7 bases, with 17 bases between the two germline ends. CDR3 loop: CASTYRAAVNSPLHF. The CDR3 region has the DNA TGTGCCAGCACCTACAGGGCGGCGGTGAATTCACCCCTCCACTTT.

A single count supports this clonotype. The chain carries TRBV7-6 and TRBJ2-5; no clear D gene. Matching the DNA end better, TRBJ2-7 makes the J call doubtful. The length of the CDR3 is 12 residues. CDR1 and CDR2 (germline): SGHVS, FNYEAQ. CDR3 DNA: TGTGCCAGCAGCTTAGGACCACGCGAGCAGTACTTC. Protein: CASSLGPREQYF.

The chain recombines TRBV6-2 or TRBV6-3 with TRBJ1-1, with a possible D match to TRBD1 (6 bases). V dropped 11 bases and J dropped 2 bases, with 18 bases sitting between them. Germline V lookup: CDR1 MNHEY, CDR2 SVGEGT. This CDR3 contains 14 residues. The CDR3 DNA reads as TGTGCCGCTGTCCGGCAGGGGCTAAACACTGAAGCTTTCTTT. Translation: CAAVRQGLNTEAFF.

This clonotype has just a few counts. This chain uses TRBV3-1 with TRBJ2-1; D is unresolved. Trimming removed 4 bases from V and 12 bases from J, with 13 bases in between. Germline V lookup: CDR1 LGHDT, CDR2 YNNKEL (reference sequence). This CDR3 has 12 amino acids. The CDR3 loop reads CASSRSKTGQFF. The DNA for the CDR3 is TGTGCCAGCAGCCGGAGTAAGACCGGGCAGTTCTTC.

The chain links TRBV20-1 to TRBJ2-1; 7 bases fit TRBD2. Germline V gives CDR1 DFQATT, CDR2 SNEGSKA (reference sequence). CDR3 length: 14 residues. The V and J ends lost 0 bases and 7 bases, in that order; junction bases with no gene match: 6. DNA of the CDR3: TGCAGTGCTAGAGATGTAGCGGGTTTAAATGAGCAGTTCTTC. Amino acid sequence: CSARDVAGLNEQFF.

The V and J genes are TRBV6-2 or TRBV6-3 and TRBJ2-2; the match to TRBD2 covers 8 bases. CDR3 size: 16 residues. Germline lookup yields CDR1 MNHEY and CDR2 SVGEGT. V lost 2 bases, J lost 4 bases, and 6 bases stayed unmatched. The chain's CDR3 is CASSYLRAGGTGELFF. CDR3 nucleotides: TGTGCCAGCAGTTACCTCCGCGCGGGAGGCACCGGGGAGCTGTTTTTT.

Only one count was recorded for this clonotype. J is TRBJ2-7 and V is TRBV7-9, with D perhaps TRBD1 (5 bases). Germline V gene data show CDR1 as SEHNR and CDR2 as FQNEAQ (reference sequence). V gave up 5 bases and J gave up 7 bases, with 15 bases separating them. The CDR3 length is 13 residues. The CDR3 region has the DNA TGTGCCAGCAGCCTGCGACAGTACAATGAGCAGTACTTC. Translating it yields CASSLRQYNEQYF.

The CDR3: CSALSSGAYEQYF. The CDR3 coding sequence is TGCAGTGCTTTAAGTTCAGGGGCCTACGAGCAGTACTTC. This chain links TRBV20-1 with TRBJ2-7; possibly TRBD1 for D (6 bases). This CDR3 is 13 amino acids long. Germline V gene sequence: CDR1 DFQATT, CDR2 SNEGSKA (reference sequence). The V end lost 5 bases, the J end lost 2 bases, and 13 bases lay between the germline ends.

In DNA form, the CDR3 reads TGCGCCAGCAGCACAGGGAAAGAGACCCAGTACTTC. This encodes CASSTGKETQYF. V is TRBV5-1 and J is TRBJ2-5; D is possibly TRBD1 (6 bases). This CDR3 has 12 amino acids. With 4 bases removed from V and 3 bases from J, the gap between germline ends came to 7 bases. In germline, CDR1 is SGHRS, CDR2 YFSETQ. Full variable domain (remainder filled in from reference TRBV5-1 and TRBJ2-5): KAGVTQTPRYLIKTRGQQVTLSCSPISGHRSVSWYQQTPGQGLQFLFEYFSETQRNKGNFPGRFSGRQFSNSRSEMNVSTLELGDSALYLCASSTGKETQYFGPGTRLLVL.

CDR3 nucleotides: TGCAGCCTTGGAAGAACAGGGCTTGCCCAAGAGACCCAGTACTTC. Amino acid sequence: CSLGRTGLAQETQYF. The genes are TRBV29-1 and TRBJ2-5, with D possibly TRBD1 on 6 matching bases. V gave up 8 bases and J gave up 1 base, with 20 bases separating them. The germline gives CDR1 SQVTM, CDR2 ANQGSEA. There are 15 residues in the CDR3.

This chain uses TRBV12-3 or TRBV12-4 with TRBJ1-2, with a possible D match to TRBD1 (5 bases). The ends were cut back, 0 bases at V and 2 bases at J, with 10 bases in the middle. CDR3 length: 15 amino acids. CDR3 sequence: CASSLARWGNYGYTF. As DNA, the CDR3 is TGTGCCAGCAGTTTAGCGCGGTGGGGGAACTATGGCTACACCTTC.

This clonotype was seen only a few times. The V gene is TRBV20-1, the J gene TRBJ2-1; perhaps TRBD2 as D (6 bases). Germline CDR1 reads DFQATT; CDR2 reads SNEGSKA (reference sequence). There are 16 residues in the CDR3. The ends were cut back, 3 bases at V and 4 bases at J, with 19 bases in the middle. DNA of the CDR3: TGCAGTGCTAGGGGCATCTCGGGACTTGGGTACAATGAGCAGTTCTTC. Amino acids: CSARGISGLGYNEQFF.

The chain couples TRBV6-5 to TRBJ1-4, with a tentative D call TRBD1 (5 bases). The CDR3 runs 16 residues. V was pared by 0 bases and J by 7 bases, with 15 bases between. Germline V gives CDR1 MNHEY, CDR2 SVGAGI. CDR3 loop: CASSYSPWGVGEKLFF. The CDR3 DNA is TGTGCCAGCAGTTACTCGCCATGGGGGGTGGGTGAAAAACTGTTTTTT.